Listed here are 24 T cell receptor beta chains from one sample, sequenced in a study of T cell clonality in common variable immunodeficiency. The data were produced by immunoSEQ multiplex PCR, yet TCRdb's version contains in-frame clones alone and is incomplete. This sample has about 33,000 clones, each found more than once. No cognate antigen is known for these TCRs. Overall study findings and caveats: In common variable immunodeficiency, TCR beta chains reportedly carried fewer deletions and N-nucleotide insertions.

The sample taken for sequencing was peripheral blood mononuclear cells. The receptors originated from a human donor with common variable immunodeficiency.

As to this clone: With the read ending 3 residues before the CDR3 end, the germline J gene is used to fill in that end. This rearrangement joins TRBV23-1 to TRBJ2-3; 8 bases line up with TRBD1. TRBV23-1 is an open reading frame, and its role is uncertain. J gave up 2 bases and V 1 base, and 11 bases lay outside the gene matches. The CDR3 loop spans 18 amino acids. The CDR3 bases that were read are TGCGCCAGCAGTCAATACAGGACAGGGCTGGAACACACAGATACG. Residues: CASSQYRTGLEHTDT. In full, the CDR3 reads CASSQYRTGLEHTDTQYF.

This clone was recorded a few times. The read falls 3 residues short of the CDR3 end, and the missing part is taken from the germline J gene. The rearrangement uses TRBV2 and TRBJ1-4; 8 nucleotides match TRBD1. This CDR3 is built from 17 residues. The junction had 10 bases not matched to a gene; V was cut back by 3 bases and J by 4 bases. Germline V gene lookup returns CDR1 SNHLY and CDR2 FYNNEI. CDR3 bases read: TGTGCCAGCAGTGATTTGGGACAGGTGGGCCTTAATGAAAAA. Protein sequence: CASSDLGQVGLNEK. The CDR3 as a whole reads CASSDLGQVGLNEKLFF. Drawing the rest from reference TRBV2 and TRBJ1-4, the complete variable domain is EPEVTQTPSHQVTQMGQEVILRCVPISNHLYFYWYRQILGQKVEFLVSFYNNEISEKSEIFDDQFSVERPDGSNFTLKIRSTKLEDSAMYFCASSDLGQVGLNEKLFFGSGTQLSVL.

On this clone: The read terminates 3 residues ahead of where the CDR3 ends, so the germline J gene completes it. V is TRBV11-3 and J is TRBJ2-1; 10 nucleotides align to TRBD2. The V and J ends lost 4 bases and 7 bases, in that order; junction bases with no gene match: 7. The germline CDR1 and CDR2 sequences are SGHNT and YENEEA. The CDR3 length is 15 residues. The CDR3: CASSSSGGGGNEQFF. The sequenced CDR3 bases are TGTGCCAGCAGCTCCAGCGGGGGGGGCGGGAATGAG.

As regards this clone: The missing CDR3 end, 3 residues past where the read stops, is filled in from the germline J gene. The V gene is TRBV19, the J gene TRBJ1-1; D remains ambiguous. The ends were cut back, 6 bases at V and 6 bases at J, with 20 bases in the middle. The germline V gene encodes CDR1 LNHDA and CDR2 SQIVND (reference sequence). The CDR3 runs 15 residues. This CDR3 is CASSLKRVPEAEAFF. The sequenced CDR3 bases are TGTGCCAGTAGCTTAAAACGGGTCCCGGAGGCTGAA.

At least ten counts were recorded for this clone. From the germline J gene comes the end of the CDR3, since the read stops 3 residues before it. The rearrangement links TRBV29-1 to TRBJ1-1; D not resolved. The V gene's germline CDR1 is SQVTM and CDR2 ANQGSEA. V lost 6 bases and J 2 bases, leaving 16 bases between the germline ends. The CDR3 covers 14 residues. The CDR3 protein is CSVAFTLLNTEAFF. CDR3 DNA, as far as it was read: TGCAGCGTCGCCTTTACATTGCTTAACACTGAA.

On this clone: The read terminates 3 residues before the CDR3 end, so the remaining end is supplied by the germline J gene. This rearrangement joins TRBV19 to TRBJ2-3, with 7 bases aligning to TRBD2. With V trimmed by 3 bases and J by 3 bases, 15 bases remained unmatched. The CDR3 has 18 amino acids. Germline CDR1 and CDR2: LNHDA and SQIVND (reference sequence). The CDR3 DNA, read in part, is TGTGCCAGTAGTATCGGGTATGGGGGGGTGACGCCGACAGATACG. Its translation is CASSIGYGGVTPTDT. The complete CDR3 sequence is CASSIGYGGVTPTDTQYF.

This clone was observed many times. From the germline J gene comes the end of the CDR3, since the read stops 3 residues before it. The V gene is TRBV5-5, the J gene TRBJ1-1; D is unclear. Trimming pared 2 bases from V and 1 base from J, leaving 6 bases between. The CDR3 has 13 amino acids. CDR1 and CDR2 (germline): SGHKS, YYEKEE (reference sequence). The sequenced part of the CDR3 DNA is TGTGCCAGCAGCTTTTACTCGAACACTGAA. This gives the protein CASSFYSNTE. In full, the CDR3 is CASSFYSNTEAFF.

Details on this clone: Read coverage stops 3 residues before the CDR3 terminus; the germline J gene supplies the remainder. The chain uses TRBV7-6 and TRBJ1-1; D may be TRBD1 (5 bases). The CDR3 is 12 amino acids. The germline gives CDR1 SGHVS, CDR2 FNYEAQ. The part of the CDR3 DNA that was read is TGTGCCAGCAGCTTAGAGGGACTGGAG. Amino acid sequence: CASSLEGLE. The complete CDR3 reads CASSLEGLEAFF. The full variable domain, with the rest looked up from reference TRBV7-6 and TRBJ1-1, is GAGVSQSPRYKVTKRGQDVALRCDPISGHVSLYWYRQALGQGPEFLTYFNYEAQQDKSGLPNDRFSAERPEGSISTLTIQRTEQRDSAMYRCASSLEGLEAFFGQGTRLTVV.

To note about this clone: Read sequence stops 3 residues before the CDR3 end, and the germline J gene provides the missing end. The V and J genes are TRBV18 and TRBJ1-6, with D perhaps matching TRBD1 (6 bases). Trimming took off 5 bases at V and 10 bases at J, with 18 bases between the two ends. This CDR3 is 15 amino acids long. CDR1 KGHSH and CDR2 LQKENI come from the germline V gene. The CDR3 reads CASSYLGAGESPLHF. The DNA read from the CDR3 is TGTGCCAGCTCATACCTGGGGGCGGGGGAGTCACCC.

This clone came up a few times. Other DNA sequences of this sample code for an identical CDR3. The CDR3 DNA, read in part, is TGTGCCAGCAGTGAGGTACAGGGTTCCACTCAGCCC. As protein: CASSEVQGSTQP. From start to end, the CDR3 is CASSEVQGSTQPQHF. The chain has TRBV2 and TRBJ1-5, with a weak D call TRBD1 (6 bases). The read finishes 3 residues shy of the CDR3 end, and the germline J gene is used to complete it. Trimming removed 3 bases at V and 6 bases at J, with 15 bases between. The germline CDR1 and CDR2 sequences are SNHLY and FYNNEI. The CDR3 loop spans 15 amino acids. The complete variable domain, with remaining parts taken from reference TRBV2 and TRBJ1-5, reads EPEVTQTPSHQVTQMGQEVILRCVPISNHLYFYWYRQILGQKVEFLVSFYNNEISEKSEIFDDQFSVERPDGSNFTLKIRSTKLEDSAMYFCASSEVQGSTQPQHFGDGTRLSIL.

Details on this clone: The DNA ends 3 residues before the CDR3 does, and the rest of the CDR3 is filled in from the germline J gene. The V and J genes are TRBV30 and TRBJ1-6; 8 bases align to TRBD1. The V gene's germline CDR1 is GTSNPN and CDR2 SVGIG (reference sequence). Trimming removed 1 base from V and 8 bases from J; junction bases left unmatched: 7. The length of the CDR3 is 15 residues. The CDR3 protein is CAWSAPGGGYSPLHF. The sequenced CDR3 bases are TGTGCCTGGAGTGCCCCAGGGGGCGGTTATTCACCC.

This clone was observed many times. The read terminates 3 residues before the CDR3 end, so the remaining end is supplied by the germline J gene. V is TRBV2 and J is TRBJ1-2; D not certain. Germline lookup yields CDR1 SNHLY and CDR2 FYNNEI. CDR3 length equals 13 residues. Trimming took 0 bases from V and 3 from J, leaving 5 bases between them. The chain's CDR3 is CASSEAGYYGYTF. The DNA read from the CDR3 is TGTGCCAGCAGTGAAGCAGGGTACTATGGC.

The table lists this clone with many counts. Read data end 3 residues before the CDR3 end; the end is taken from the germline J gene. V gene TRBV29-1 combines with J gene TRBJ1-2; the D gene is possibly TRBD1 (5 bases). CDR1 is SQVTM, CDR2 ANQGSEA, per germline. Trimming pared 7 bases from V and 3 bases from J, leaving 15 bases between. The CDR3 has 13 amino acids. The CDR3: CSAQGGGDYGYTF. The DNA read from the CDR3 is TGCAGCGCCCAGGGAGGAGGGGACTATGGC.

Points on this clone: The DNA ends 3 residues before the CDR3 does, and the rest of the CDR3 is filled in from the germline J gene. The V call is TRBV18, the J call TRBJ1-5; TRBD1 is a possible D gene (5 bases). Germline values: CDR1 KGHSH, CDR2 LQKENI. Trimming shortened V by 4 bases and J by 0 bases, and 10 bases separated the two germline ends. The CDR3 runs to 15 residues. CDR3 protein: CASSRSGDSNQPQHF. Partial CDR3 DNA: TGTGCCAGCTCACGATCGGGGGATAGCAATCAGCCC.

This clone was seen a few times. A read error may explain this, as a much larger clone is one base away. The CDR3 goes on 3 residues after the read ends, and that part is filled in from the germline J gene. The J gene is TRBJ1-4, the V gene TRBV6-1; 7 bases are shared with TRBD1. Germline V CDR1 and CDR2: MNHNS, SASEGT. The CDR3 spans 15 residues. Trimming at V came to 4 bases and at J to 8 bases, leaving 10 bases not matched to a gene. The sequenced CDR3 bases are TGTGCCAGCAGTGGTCGGGACAGCCTTAAGGAAAAA. It codes for CASSGRDSLKEK. The CDR3 reads in full as CASSGRDSLKEKLFF.

This clone was counted only a few times. The read terminates 3 residues before the CDR3 end, so the remaining end is supplied by the germline J gene. The chain combines TRBV25-1 with TRBJ2-5; weak D call: TRBD1 (6 bases). Trimming pared 4 bases from V and 1 base from J, leaving 13 bases between. The length of the CDR3 is 15 residues. Germline CDR1 reads MGHDK; CDR2 reads SYGVNS. CDR3 sequence reads: CASSGPGHFQETQYF. Partial CDR3 DNA: TGTGCCAGCAGTGGCCCGGGACACTTCCAAGAGACC.

This clone appeared many times. Distinct nucleotide sequences in the sample also encode this CDR3. CDR3: CASSSGTAGEKLFF. The sequenced part of the CDR3 DNA is TGCGCCAGCAGCTCCGGGACAGCCGGTGAAAAA. The rearrangement uses TRBV5-1 and TRBJ1-4, with TRBD1 matching over 7 bases. Read sequence stops 3 residues before the CDR3 end, and the germline J gene provides the missing end. J lost 7 bases, V lost 3 bases, and 6 bases had no gene match. The CDR3 totals 14 residues. The V gene's germline CDR1 is SGHRS and CDR2 YFSETQ. Combining the CDR3 with reference TRBV5-1 and TRBJ1-4 gives the whole variable domain KAGVTQTPRYLIKTRGQQVTLSCSPISGHRSVSWYQQTPGQGLQFLFEYFSETQRNKGNFPGRFSGRQFSNSRSEMNVSTLELGDSALYLCASSSGTAGEKLFFGSGTQLSVL.

This clone was counted ten times or more. The read terminates 3 residues before the CDR3 end, so the remaining end is supplied by the germline J gene. The rearrangement links TRBV29-1 to TRBJ2-7; D tentatively fits TRBD1 or TRBD2 (6 bases each). Germline V gene data show CDR1 as SQVTM and CDR2 as ANQGSEA. V lost 4 bases and J 2 bases, leaving 21 bases between the germline ends. The CDR3 sequence is 16 residues long. This CDR3 is CSVGGGGDTRTYEQYF. The CDR3 bases that were read are TGCAGCGTTGGGGGAGGTGGGGACACCAGAACCTACGAG.

By proportion, this clone is medium-sized (0.01 to 0.1%). With the read ending 3 residues before the CDR3 end, the germline J gene is used to fill in that end. V is TRBV20-1 and J is TRBJ1-3; the D is unclear. The CDR3 runs to 13 residues. CDR1 DFQATT and CDR2 SNEGSKA come from the germline V gene (reference sequence). The sequenced part of the CDR3 DNA is TGCGGTGGCCCCTCCTACTCTGGAAACACC. Translation gives CGGPSYSGNT. From start to end, the CDR3 is CGGPSYSGNTIYF.

This clone appeared a few times. The missing CDR3 end, 3 residues past where the read stops, is filled in from the germline J gene. The chain uses TRBV6-1 and TRBJ1-1; TRBD1 agrees at 9 bases. V dropped 2 bases and J dropped 2; count of bases not matched to a gene: 6. CDR3 size: 16 residues. Germline CDR1 is MNHNS and CDR2 is SASEGT. The CDR3 is CASSELGQGSNTEAFF. CDR3 DNA, as far as it was read: TGTGCCAGCAGTGAATTGGGACAGGGTTCAAACACTGAA.

This clone was picked up many times. The CDR3 is cut off 3 residues early in the read; its end comes from the germline J gene. The chain combines TRBV18 with TRBJ2-7, with 7 bases aligning to TRBD1. Unmatched junction bases numbered 10, after V lost 6 bases and J lost 2 bases. CDR3 length equals 15 residues. CDR1 KGHSH and CDR2 LQKENI come from the germline V gene. The covered CDR3 bases are TGTGCCAGCTCCCTCGGACAGGCCTTTACCTACGAG. Translating it yields CASSLGQAFTYE. The whole CDR3 is CASSLGQAFTYEQYF.

Turning to this clone: The read gets to within 3 residues of the CDR3 end, and the germline J gene fills in the rest. This chain connects TRBV30 to TRBJ1-2; TRBD1 agrees at 7 bases. V was pared by 0 bases and J by 0 bases, with 4 bases of the junction left unmatched. The V gene's germline CDR1 is GTSNPN and CDR2 SVGIG (reference sequence). There are 15 residues in the CDR3. The part of the CDR3 DNA that was read is TGTGCCTGGAGTGTAGGCAGGGGGGCTAACTATGGC. As protein: CAWSVGRGANYG. The full CDR3 sequence reads CAWSVGRGANYGYTF.

This clone was seen repeatedly, ten times or more. The CDR3 is cut off 3 residues early in the read; its end comes from the germline J gene. The chain uses TRBV5-1 and TRBJ2-5, with a weak D call TRBD2 (7 bases). V was shortened by 4 bases and J by 3 bases, with 16 bases between the two germline ends. This CDR3 spans 15 amino acids. Germline loops: CDR1 SGHRS, CDR2 YFSETQ. CDR3 DNA (partial): TGCGCCAGCAGCCCCCGGGGGGCCCCGAAAGAGACC. It encodes CASSPRGAPKET. From start to end, the CDR3 is CASSPRGAPKETQYF. The whole variable domain, filled in from reference TRBV5-1 and TRBJ2-5, reads KAGVTQTPRYLIKTRGQQVTLSCSPISGHRSVSWYQQTPGQGLQFLFEYFSETQRNKGNFPGRFSGRQFSNSRSEMNVSTLELGDSALYLCASSPRGAPKETQYFGPGTRLLVL.

CDR3 bases read: TGTGCCAGTAGTCTTACGGCGGGGGGATCGAACACCGGGGAG. This codes for CASSLTAGGSNTGE. The entire CDR3 protein reads CASSLTAGGSNTGELFF. The J gene is TRBJ2-2, the V gene TRBV19; 8 positions match TRBD2. The read ends 3 residues before the CDR3 terminus; that terminus is restored from the germline J gene. With V trimmed by 5 bases and J by 0 bases, 8 bases remained unmatched. CDR1 and CDR2 (germline): LNHDA, SQIVND (reference sequence). The length of the CDR3 is 17 residues.